A selection of T cell receptor beta chains follows, all from one sample in a study of T-cell reconstitution after alpha-beta-depleted transplantation in children. TCRdb itself ran the PCR reads through MiXCR, one entry per CDR3 protein. The data show 600,000 to 800,000 distinct CDR3 sequences, with roughly 14% seen just once and around 0.76% held by the top ten. Sequencing used PBMCs, obtained before TCRalphabeta/CD19-depleted stem cell transplant. These receptors all stem from a girl aged 2 to 9 with congenital amegakaryocytic thrombocytopenia, due to receive a stem cell transplant. The CDR3 runs from the conserved cysteine through the conserved F or W. D genes are given only for firm matches.

cdr3_aa: CASSLVTGRTDTQYF
v_call: TRBV11-2
d_call: -
j_call: TRBJ2-3

cdr3_aa: CASSSSSGRSETQYF
v_call: TRBV19
d_call: TRBD2
j_call: TRBJ2-5

cdr3_aa: CASSADRANTEAFF
v_call: TRBV6-1
d_call: TRBD1
j_call: TRBJ1-1

cdr3_aa: CASSVGSRSGNTIYF
v_call: TRBV9
d_call: -
j_call: TRBJ1-3

cdr3_aa: CASSKGYVDEQFF
v_call: TRBV19
d_call: -
j_call: TRBJ2-1

cdr3_aa: CASSLGPGPAFF
v_call: TRBV7-6
d_call: -
j_call: TRBJ1-1

cdr3_aa: CASSLGGVVEQYF
v_call: TRBV7-9
d_call: -
j_call: TRBJ2-7

cdr3_aa: CSATLDSTGGGDEQFF
v_call: TRBV20-1
d_call: TRBD2
j_call: TRBJ2-1

cdr3_aa: CSARPRYSGALVTDTQYF
v_call: TRBV20-1
d_call: TRBD2
j_call: TRBJ2-3

cdr3_aa: CSATRGRDYEQYF
v_call: TRBV20-1
d_call: -
j_call: TRBJ2-7

cdr3_aa: CSASGPGLAGVWPETQYF
v_call: TRBV20-1
d_call: TRBD2
j_call: TRBJ2-5

cdr3_aa: CASRPWGLTDTQYF
v_call: TRBV6-1
d_call: -
j_call: TRBJ2-3

cdr3_aa: CASSRAGQFYGYTF
v_call: TRBV18
d_call: -
j_call: TRBJ1-2

cdr3_aa: CSASFGSNQPQHF
v_call: TRBV20-1
d_call: -
j_call: TRBJ1-5

cdr3_aa: CASSKDTLYNEQFF
v_call: TRBV7-9
d_call: -
j_call: TRBJ2-1

cdr3_aa: CASSQDPGRDSYTF
v_call: TRBV3-1
d_call: -
j_call: TRBJ1-2

cdr3_aa: CSARLAGNYEQYF
v_call: TRBV20-1
d_call: TRBD2
j_call: TRBJ2-7

cdr3_aa: CSAREFRTGGEAFF
v_call: TRBV20-1
d_call: TRBD1
j_call: TRBJ1-1